This T cell receptor beta chain was identified during a study of blood T cells in healthy people across ages. Points from the study as a whole: Aged donors had fewer naive CD4+ cells and lower diversity than long-lived donors.

Whenever a sample was processed, at least 7 million PBMCs were isolated. Per sample, at least 5 micrograms of total RNA were extracted. The authors ran a second PCR of about 7 to 12 cycles using a sample-barcoded 5' primer and a J-beta primer mix. Unique molecular identifiers of 12 random nucleotides labeled each cDNA. A single record per CDR3 protein comes from TCRdb applying MiXCR to the 5' RACE reads. The sample yields 850,000 to 1,000,000 distinct CDR3 sequences, 45% to 50% seen once. CDR1 is SGHTA and CDR2 is FQGNSA in the germline V gene. The V end lost 4 bases, the J end lost 0 bases, and 10 bases lay between the germline ends. This CDR3 is built from 16 residues. With respect to this clonotype: The antigen is not known.

The clonotype originates from a man between 25 and 39 years old in good health. The rearrangement uses TRBV7-2 and TRBJ2-6; D perhaps matches TRBD1 (5 bases). Sequences were obtained from blood. CDR3 DNA sequence: TGTGCCAGCAGCTCCAGGGCTGGCTCTGGGGCCAACGTCCTGACTTTC. It codes for CASSSRAGSGANVLTF.